A single sample is the source of the 23 T cell receptor beta chains below, sequenced in a study of CD8+ T cells in alopecia areata. cDNA reverse transcribed from extracted RNA served as the sequencing template. Generated by immunoSEQ multiplex PCR, the TCRdb table keeps only in-frame clones and is missing some. The repertoire has some 170,000 clones, about three fifths of them found once; the top ten carry around 15%. The treatment was: oral pan-JAK inhibitor, 5-10 mg twice daily. Sequencing used CD4+ T cells sorted from blood, obtained at approximately week 60, from a patient treated with tofacitinib. These receptors all stem from a human donor with alopecia areata.

In DNA, the CDR3 is TGTGCCATCAAGCCCCGACAGACGAACACCGGGGAGCTGTTTTTT. Residues: CAIKPRQTNTGELFF. The chain combines TRBV10-3 with TRBJ2-2, with a tentative D call TRBD1 (5 bases). In germline, CDR1 is ENHRY, CDR2 SYGVKD. The V gene lost 7 bases and the J gene lost 0 bases, with 12 bases spanning the gap. The CDR3 spans 15 residues.

The CDR3: CAISEDRITDTQYF. The DNA for the CDR3 is TGTGCCATCAGTGAGGACAGAATCACAGATACGCAGTATTTT. The J gene is TRBJ2-3, the V gene TRBV10-3, with D possibly matching TRBD1 (5 bases). The CDR3 spans 14 residues. V lost 2 bases, J lost 2 bases, and 8 bases lay in between. Germline-derived CDR1 and CDR2 are ENHRY and SYGVKD.

This clone was observed a handful of times. The V call is TRBV7-9, the J call TRBJ2-7; 7 nucleotides agree with TRBD1. CDR3 length equals 15 residues. CDR1 SEHNR and CDR2 FQNEAQ come from the germline V gene (reference sequence). With V trimmed by 6 bases and J by 2 bases, 10 bases remained unmatched. The CDR3 sequence is CASSRDSPWAYEQYF. The CDR3 coding sequence is TGTGCCAGCAGTCGGGACAGTCCTTGGGCCTACGAGCAGTACTTC.

V is TRBV30 and J is TRBJ1-1; 8 bases map to TRBD1. The CDR3 totals 13 residues. Looked up from germline, CDR1 is GTSNPN and CDR2 is SVGIG (reference sequence). V lost 3 bases and J lost 6; bases outside the gene matches: 6. DNA for the CDR3: TGTGCCTGGAGGACAGGGGCCCGCGCTGAAGCTTTCTTT. Translating it yields CAWRTGARAEAFF.

A word on this clone: The same CDR3 is also encoded by other DNA sequences in this sample. J is TRBJ2-5 and V is TRBV14, with D possibly being TRBD1 or TRBD2 (5 bases each). The V end was cut by 3 bases, the J end by 5 bases, with 10 bases between. Germline V gene data show CDR1 as SGHDN and CDR2 as FVKESK. This CDR3 comprises 13 residues. This chain's CDR3 is CASSQGTVETQYF. The CDR3 nucleotides read TGTGCCAGCAGCCAGGGGACGGTCGAGACCCAGTACTTC.

This rearrangement joins TRBV7-2 to TRBJ2-1; D not resolved. This CDR3 region has 13 residues. With 2 bases removed from V and 8 bases from J, the gap between germline ends came to 10 bases. Germline values: CDR1 SGHTA, CDR2 FQGNSA. In DNA, the CDR3 is TGTGCCAGCAGCTTACCCGTTGCGCATGAGCAGTTCTTC. This sequence encodes CASSLPVAHEQFF.

The gene calls are TRBV11-2 and TRBJ2-3, with 8 bases fitting TRBD2. This CDR3 spans 17 amino acids. Germline CDR1 and CDR2: SGHAT and FQNNGV. Trimming at V came to 6 bases and at J to 2 bases, leaving 13 bases not matched to a gene. CDR3 loop: CASRPLPGLEPTDTQYF. CDR3 DNA: TGTGCCAGCAGACCCTTACCGGGACTAGAGCCCACAGATACGCAGTATTTT. Full variable domain (remainder filled in from reference TRBV11-2 and TRBJ2-3): EAGVAQSPRYKIIEKRQSVAFWCNPISGHATLYWYQQILGQGPKLLIQFQNNGVVDDSQLPKDRFSAERLKGVDSTLKIQPAKLEDSAVYLCASRPLPGLEPTDTQYFGPGTRLTVL.

The count of this clone is one. The V call is TRBV6-5, the J call TRBJ1-1; the D is unclear. Germline loops: CDR1 MNHEY, CDR2 SVGAGI. The CDR3 covers 13 residues. V lost 5 bases, J lost 6 bases, and 13 bases lay in between. The CDR3 region has the DNA TGTGCCAGCAGTAAACAGCTTTGGGCTGAAGCTTTCTTT. Amino acid sequence: CASSKQLWAEAFF.

This clone has a single count. The CDR3 nucleotides are TGTGCCAGCAGCCCCCTACCCTCCTACAATGAGCAGTTCTTC. Translation gives CASSPLPSYNEQFF. This rearrangement joins TRBV7-3 to TRBJ2-1; D remains ambiguous. CDR1 and CDR2 (germline): SGHTA, FQGTGA. Trimming removed 5 bases at V and 0 bases at J, with 8 bases between. The CDR3 is 14 amino acids.

The table lists this clone with a count of one. V is TRBV30 and J is TRBJ1-2; no firm D call. Between the trimmed V and J ends, which lost 0 bases and 4 bases, there was a span of 15 bases. The CDR3 covers 15 residues. CDR1 is GTSNPN, CDR2 SVGIG, per germline (reference sequence). CDR3 sequence reads: CAWSVIRSYSYGYTF. CDR3 nucleotide sequence: TGTGCCTGGAGTGTAATTAGGAGTTACAGCTATGGCTACACCTTC.

The chain couples TRBV7-9 to TRBJ1-6; 8 bases line up with TRBD1. Trimming cost V 5 bases and J 8 bases; bases outside gene matches: 5. Germline loops: CDR1 SEHNR, CDR2 FQNEAQ (reference sequence). The CDR3 loop spans 14 amino acids. In DNA, the CDR3 is TGTGCCAGCAGCATAAGACAGGGGTATTCACCCCTCCACTTT. It yields the protein CASSIRQGYSPLHF.

The chain carries TRBV4-2 and TRBJ1-2; 8 nucleotides align to TRBD1. The germline CDR1 and CDR2 sequences are LGHNA and YNFKEQ. This CDR3 region has 15 residues. V lost 0 bases to trimming and J lost 6 bases; unmatched junction nucleotides: 6. The chain's CDR3 is CASSQDGRGRDGYTF. The CDR3 nucleotides read TGTGCCAGCAGCCAAGATGGCAGGGGGCGGGATGGCTACACCTTC.

The CDR3 sequence: CASSQEVSSYEQYF. CDR3 sequence (DNA): TGTGCCAGCAGCCAAGAGGTCAGCTCCTACGAGCAGTACTTC. The chain carries TRBV4-2 and TRBJ2-7; D not certain. The CDR3 sequence is 14 residues long. Trimming pared 0 bases from V and 0 bases from J, leaving 6 bases between. Germline V lookup: CDR1 LGHNA, CDR2 YNFKEQ.

The rearrangement uses TRBV15 and TRBJ1-2, with 11 bases that match TRBD1. This CDR3 is built from 16 residues. The ends lost 0 bases at V and 5 bases at J; junction bases unmatched: 5. Germline loops: CDR1 LNHNV, CDR2 YYDKDF (reference sequence). The CDR3 is CATSRDYRDRGYGYTF. In DNA, the CDR3 is TGTGCCACCAGCAGAGACTACCGGGACAGGGGGTATGGCTACACCTTC.

This chain uses TRBV6-5 with TRBJ1-1; D possibly corresponds to TRBD1 (5 bases). The CDR3 is made up of 15 amino acids. V was clipped by 1 base and J by 4 bases, with 13 bases between them. From germline, CDR1 is MNHEY and CDR2 SVGAGI. CDR3 in amino acids: CASSYLGVGATEAFF. The CDR3 bases are TGTGCCAGCAGTTACTTGGGGGTTGGAGCCACTGAAGCTTTCTTT.

In this sample, this clone turned up a few times. Different DNA sequences within this sample yield the same CDR3. The chain employs TRBV7-2 and TRBJ2-3, with D unclear. The V gene lost 4 bases and the J gene lost 0 bases, with 2 bases spanning the gap. CDR1 and CDR2 from the germline V gene are SGHTA and FQGNSA. CDR3 length: 12 residues. This chain's CDR3 is CASSSSTDTQYF. The CDR3 bases are TGTGCCAGCAGCTCTAGCACAGATACGCAGTATTTT.

The table lists this clone with a few counts. This chain joins TRBV29-1 and TRBJ1-2; weak D call: TRBD1 (6 bases). The length of the CDR3 is 14 residues. Trimming shortened V by 4 bases and J by 2 bases, and 14 bases separated the two germline ends. Germline CDR1 SQVTM, CDR2 ANQGSEA. CDR3 protein: CSVAAGAINYGYTF. The CDR3 nucleotides read TGCAGCGTTGCGGCAGGGGCAATAAACTATGGCTACACCTTC. The full variable domain, with the rest looked up from reference TRBV29-1 and TRBJ1-2, is SAVISQKPSRDICQRGTSLTIQCQVDSQVTMMFWYRQQPGQSLTLIATANQGSEATYESGFVIDKFPISRPNLTFSTLTVSNMSPEDSSIYLCSVAAGAINYGYTFGSGTRLTVV.

A single count supports this clone. The rearrangement uses TRBV30 and TRBJ2-5, with a weak D call TRBD2 (6 bases). The tail of the sequence fits TRBJ2-7 better, so the J call may be wrong. Germline CDR1 reads GTSNPN; CDR2 reads SVGIG (reference sequence). CDR3 size: 12 residues. CDR3 in amino acids: CAWSTRGYEQYF. The CDR3 nucleotides read TGTGCCTGGAGTACACGGGGGTACGAGCAGTACTTC.

The chain employs TRBV6-6 and TRBJ2-7; D remains ambiguous. Germline loops: CDR1 MNHNY, CDR2 SVGAGI (reference sequence). Trimming stripped 6 bases from V and 2 bases from J, with 8 bases between. The CDR3 extends over 12 amino acids. The CDR3 protein is CASSTGTYEQYF. The CDR3 region has the DNA TGTGCCAGCAGCACCGGAACCTACGAGCAGTACTTC.

V gene TRBV29-1 combines with J gene TRBJ2-2; possible D gene TRBD2, 6 bases. Germline V gene data show CDR1 as SQVTM and CDR2 as ANQGSEA. V was pared by 5 bases and J by 5 bases, with 12 bases between. The CDR3 extends over 13 amino acids. Here the CDR3 DNA reads TGCAGCGTTATGGGACTGGAGACCGGGGAGCTGTTTTTT. Its translation: CSVMGLETGELFF.

V is TRBV6-5 and J is TRBJ1-2, with D possibly being TRBD1 (5 bases). V lost 2 bases and J lost 9, with 13 bases in between. Germline CDR1 reads MNHEY; CDR2 reads SVGAGI. CDR3 size: 13 residues. The CDR3 DNA sequence: TGTGCCAGCAGTTACGGGCAGGGTCGTAGCTACACCTTC. The encoded protein is CASSYGQGRSYTF.

This clone was found once. The chain links TRBV5-4 to TRBJ2-3; TRBD2 might be the D (6 bases). Germline V lookup: CDR1 SGHNT, CDR2 YYREEE (reference sequence). CDR3 length equals 15 residues. V was cut by 4 bases and J by 5 bases, with 17 bases left in between. This CDR3 reads CASSIRPGLGDTQYF. The CDR3 DNA reads TGTGCCAGCAGCATACGACCGGGACTTGGAGATACGCAGTATTTT. Looking up the rest from reference TRBV5-4 and TRBJ2-3 gives the full variable domain: ETGVTQSPTHLIKTRGQQVTLRCSSQSGHNTVSWYQQALGQGPQFIFQYYREEENGRGNFPPRFSGLQFPNYSSELNVNALELDDSALYLCASSIRPGLGDTQYFGPGTRLTVL.

The chain is built from TRBV6-6 and TRBJ2-3, with D uncertain. V was cut by 2 bases and J by 8 bases, with 8 bases left in between. From germline, CDR1 is MNHNY and CDR2 SVGAGI (reference sequence). This CDR3 has 12 amino acids. In DNA form, the CDR3 reads TGTGCCAGCAGTTACGGAGCTGGTACGCAGTATTTT. Translated: CASSYGAGTQYF.